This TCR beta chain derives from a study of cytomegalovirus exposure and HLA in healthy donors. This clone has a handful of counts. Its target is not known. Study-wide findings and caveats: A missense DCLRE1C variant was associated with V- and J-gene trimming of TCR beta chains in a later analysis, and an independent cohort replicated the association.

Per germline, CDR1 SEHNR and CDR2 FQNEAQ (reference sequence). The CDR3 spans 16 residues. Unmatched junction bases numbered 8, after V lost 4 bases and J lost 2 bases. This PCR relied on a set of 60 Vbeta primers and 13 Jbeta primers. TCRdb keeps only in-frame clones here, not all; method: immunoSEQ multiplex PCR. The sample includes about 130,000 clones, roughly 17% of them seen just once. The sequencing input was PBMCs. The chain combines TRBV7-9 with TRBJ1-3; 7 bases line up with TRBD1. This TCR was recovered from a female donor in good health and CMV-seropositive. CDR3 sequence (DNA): TGTGCCAGCAGCTCCAACTCCGGGACAGCTGGAAACACCATATATTTT. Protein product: CASSSNSGTAGNTIYF.